The rows below give T cell receptor beta chains drawn from one sample of a study of glioma-infiltrating T cells. TCRdb itself ran the multiplex PCR reads through MiXCR, one entry per CDR3 protein. The sample includes about 380,000 distinct CDR3 sequences, roughly two fifths of them seen just once. Material for sequencing was glioma tissue, nonneoplastic brain tissue, or PBMCs (not recorded which). The receptors were gathered from a human donor with low-grade glioma or glioblastoma, undergoing nonglioma brain surgery, or in good health (not recorded which). Both conserved end residues are part of each CDR3. D genes are given only for firm matches. The size entry is marked missing in some rows and otherwise reads once, few, many or a size class.

V gene	D gene	clone size	J gene	CDR3 DNA	CDR3 protein
TRBV20-1	TRBD1	-	TRBJ2-7	TGCAGTGCTCGGACAGGGTACTTCGAGCAGTACTTC	CSARTGYFEQYF
TRBV7-6	-	-	TRBJ2-3	TGTGCCAGCAGCTTTGTTACTAGCCCCACAGATACGCAGTATTTT	CASSFVTSPTDTQYF
TRBV27	TRBD1	many	TRBJ1-1	TGTGCCAGCAGTTCAGGGGGTCCGACTGAAGCTTTCTTT	CASSSGGPTEAFF
TRBV7-2	TRBD2	-	TRBJ2-3	TGTGCCAGCAGTCTAAAGACGGGAGGCTCCACAGATACGCAGTATTTT	CASSLKTGGSTDTQYF
TRBV2	-	-	TRBJ2-1	TGTGCCAGCAGTGAATCGCCCTTACAGTACTACAATGAGCAGTTCTTC	CASSESPLQYYNEQFF
TRBV7-9	-	many	TRBJ2-1	TGTGCCAGCAGCTTAAGGACACCGTCCTACAATGAGCAGTTCTTC	CASSLRTPSYNEQFF
TRBV4-1	TRBD1	few	TRBJ1-4	TGCGCCAGCAGCATCCGGGACAGGGGTGGGGAAAAACTGTTTTTT	CASSIRDRGGEKLFF
TRBV6-1	TRBD2	few	TRBJ2-4	TGTGCCATCGGGACTAGCGGAGTCAAAAACATTCAGTACTTC	CAIGTSGVKNIQYF
TRBV27	-	few	TRBJ1-4	TGTGCCAGCAGTTTTGTCAGGGAGGCGGGTTGGGAAAAACTGTTTTTT	CASSFVREAGWEKLFF
TRBV2	TRBD1	-	TRBJ2-7	TGTGCCAGCAGTGAAAGTGGGACAGCCTACTACGAGCAGTACTTC	CASSESGTAYYEQYF
TRBV6-1	-	-	TRBJ2-1	TGTGCCAGCAGCCCTGCCTTTGACCCGAATTCCTACGAGCAGTTCTTC	CASSPAFDPNSYEQFF
TRBV20-1	-	-	TRBJ1-5	TGCAGTGCTGTCCGAAGACATGGAGTTGTAAATCAGCCCCAGCATTTT	CSAVRRHGVVNQPQHF
TRBV7-9	TRBD2	-	TRBJ2-7	TGTGCCAGCAGGGGACTAGAGGGTACCTACGAGCAGTACTTC	CASRGLEGTYEQYF
TRBV27	TRBD2	many	TRBJ2-1	TGTGCCAGCAGTAAGGGACTAGCGGGAGTAGCCGAGCAGTTCTTC	CASSKGLAGVAEQFF
TRBV20-1	-	few	TRBJ2-7	TGCAGTGCTATTGACAGGCTCTACGAGCAGTACTTC	CSAIDRLYEQYF
TRBV28	-	-	TRBJ2-3	TGTGCCAACGGGCGTAAGGGGCTTAGCACAGATACGCAGTATTTT	CANGRKGLSTDTQYF
TRBV5-1	TRBD2	-	TRBJ2-3	TGCGCCAGCAGCATAGATGTCGGGACTAGATGGAATACGCAGTATTTT	CASSIDVGTRWNTQYF
TRBV4-3	TRBD2	many	TRBJ2-3	TGCGCCAGCAGCCCGGGACCTAGCGGGAGACCAGATACGCAGTATTTT	CASSPGPSGRPDTQYF
TRBV28	TRBD2	-	TRBJ2-2	TGTGCCAGCATCACCGGAGGACTAGCGGCTCCCGGATACACCGGGGAGCTGTTTTTT	CASITGGLAAPGYTGELFF
TRBV4-2	TRBD2	-	TRBJ2-7	TGTGCCAGCAGCCAACAGCCTAGCGGTCCCTACGAGCAGTACTTC	CASSQQPSGPYEQYF
TRBV28	-	many	TRBJ2-7	TGTGCCAGCAGTTTTATCCAGGGCTCCGAGCAGTACTTC	CASSFIQGSEQYF
TRBV19	-	many	TRBJ2-3	TGTGCCAGTAGTGACGGGGATGCTAGCACAGATACGCAGTATTTT	CASSDGDASTDTQYF
TRBV28	TRBD1	-	TRBJ2-2	TGTGCCAGCAGTACCCCACAGGGGATCGGGGAGCTGTTTTTT	CASSTPQGIGELFF
TRBV7-9	TRBD1	-	TRBJ2-3	TGTGCCAGCAGCTTAACCGGGACAGGGGTTCCAGATACGCAGTATTTT	CASSLTGTGVPDTQYF
TRBV4-1	-	-	TRBJ2-3	TGCGCCAGCAGCCGGGTGTGGGGGACTAGCACAGATACGCAGTATTTT	CASSRVWGTSTDTQYF
TRBV7-8	-	-	TRBJ2-3	TGTGCCAGCAGCCCAAGAGGGGTTCATCGGAAGGCAGATACGAAGTATTTT	CASSPRGVHRKADTKYF
TRBV10-1	-	-	TRBJ2-3	TGCGCCAGCAGTGAGACGGCCTCGGGAGCCACGCTCAAGCATACGCAGTATTTT	CASSETASGATLKHTQYF
TRBV28	TRBD1	-	TRBJ1-2	TGTGCCAGCAGTTACAGGGGACCTAACTATGGCTACACCTTC	CASSYRGPNYGYTF
TRBV5-8	-	-	TRBJ2-7	TGTGCCAGCAGCTTCAGAGCACGCCACGAGCAGTACTTC	CASSFRARHEQYF
TRBV18	-	-	TRBJ2-3	TGTGCCAGCTCACCTAACCCGGTTAGCACAGATACGCAGTATTTT	CASSPNPVSTDTQYF
TRBV20-1	-	few	TRBJ1-2	TGCAGTGCTAGAGTTGCCTATGGCTACACCTTC	CSARVAYGYTF
TRBV3-1	-	once	TRBJ1-2	TGTGCCAGCAGCCAAGGTTGGACTGGCGGCTACACCTTC	CASSQGWTGGYTF
TRBV5-1	-	-	TRBJ1-1	TGCGCCAGCAGCTTGTTCGGGTTGAACACTGAAGCTTTCTTT	CASSLFGLNTEAFF